This T cell receptor (beta chain) emerged from a study of human T cells and chemical hapten exposure. The sample holds many counts of this clonotype. The time point is: patch test 2, 6 weeks after DPC sensitization. Treatment indicated: therapeutic diphenylcyclopropenone sensitization with weekly scalp DPC. The CDR3 runs to 15 residues. The germline V gene has CDR1 SEHNR and CDR2 FQNEAQ (reference sequence). Trimming took 4 bases from V and 0 from J, leaving 13 bases between them. TCRdb passed the RACE reads through MiXCR, listing each CDR3 protein once. The repertoire has tens of thousands of distinct CDR3 sequences, less than 11% of them found once; the top ten carry about 5%.

The J gene is TRBJ2-7, the V gene TRBV7-9, with D unclear. The material was whole blood, obtained in connection with sensitization to the hapten diphenylcyclopropenone (DPC). The origin of this receptor is a woman aged 45-65 years with alopecia areata. Some clones in this sample may be carry-over from other donors' samples. CDR3 loop: CASSSPGSSSYEQYF. DNA for the CDR3: TGTGCCAGCAGCTCGCCCGGTTCTAGCTCCTACGAGCAGTACTTC.